These T cell receptor beta chains were read from a single sample in a study of control samples from healthy donors and cancer patients. Clones were sequenced by immunoSEQ multiplex PCR, and TCRdb holds only the in-frame ones, with some missing. The sample lists under 70,000 clones; 90% to 96% were seen once. The sample was blood. The receptors were gathered from a young woman in good health. CDR3s include the opening cysteine and the closing phenylalanine or tryptophan. The D gene is left open where the match is weak. Clone sizes are given selectively: once, few, many, or a class where the clone is expanded.

v_gene	d_gene	j_gene	abundance	CDR3aa	CDR3nt
TRBV5-1	-	TRBJ1-6	-	CASSLTGHNSPLHF	TGCGCCAGCAGCTTGACGGGTCATAATTCACCCCTCCACTTT
TRBV4-1	TRBD1	TRBJ1-6	-	CASSPAGDRAYLRGSLHF	TGCGCCAGCAGTCCCGCCGGGGACAGAGCCTATCTGAGAGGATCCCTCCACTTT
TRBV6-2/TRBV6-3	-	TRBJ2-7	-	CASSSQEWYEQYF	TGTGCCAGCAGTTCACAGGAATGGTACGAGCAGTACTTC
TRBV11-3	-	TRBJ1-2	-	CASSLDHQGGGYTF	TGTGCCAGCAGCTTAGATCACCAGGGTGGTGGCTACACCTTC
TRBV6-6	-	TRBJ1-5	-	CASSYDSYQPQHF	TGTGCCAGCAGTTACGACAGTTATCAGCCCCAGCATTTT
TRBV4-3	TRBD2	TRBJ2-6	-	CASSRDPSGGYSGANVLTF	TGCGCCAGCAGCCGAGACCCTAGCGGGGGATACTCTGGGGCCAACGTCCTGACTTTC
TRBV7-2	TRBD1	TRBJ1-2	-	CASSFGDRGRGYGYTF	TGTGCCAGCAGCTTTGGGGACAGGGGAAGGGGCTATGGCTACACCTTC
TRBV7-2	TRBD1	TRBJ2-5	-	CASSRTGRIQETQYF	TGTGCCAGCAGCCGGACAGGGCGTATCCAAGAGACCCAGTACTTC
TRBV27	-	TRBJ1-2	-	CASSLGGAVIHGYTF	TGTGCCAGCAGTTTAGGGGGGGCAGTGATTCATGGCTACACCTTC
TRBV3-1/TRBV3-2	-	TRBJ1-1	-	CASSLQGGAEAFF	TGTGCCAGCAGCCTTCAGGGAGGGGCTGAAGCTTTCTTT
TRBV18	-	TRBJ1-2	-	CASSPPHTTYGYTF	TGTGCCAGCTCACCACCCCACACGACCTATGGCTACACCTTC
TRBV7-6	TRBD1	TRBJ1-5	-	CASSLGQGSNQPQHF	TGTGCCAGCAGCTTGGGACAGGGCAGCAATCAGCCCCAGCATTTT
TRBV19	-	TRBJ1-2	-	CASSDWTVDTYGYTF	TGTGCCAGTAGTGATTGGACAGTGGATACCTATGGCTACACCTTC
TRBV28	-	TRBJ2-7	-	CASSFLSGAEPYEQYF	TGTGCCAGCAGTTTTTTATCTGGAGCGGAGCCCTACGAGCAGTACTTC
TRBV19	TRBD2	TRBJ2-5	once	CACRGGNQETQYF	TGTGCCTGCCGGGGGGGGAATCAAGAGACCCAGTACTTC
TRBV6-1	-	TRBJ1-2	-	CASSDRNPSRTVNYGYTF	TGTGCCAGCAGTGACCGTAACCCCTCACGGACAGTAAACTATGGCTACACCTTC
TRBV28	-	TRBJ1-2	-	CASSLRPSYGYTF	TGTGCCAGCAGTTTGCGCCCCTCCTATGGCTACACCTTC
TRBV6-4	TRBD1	TRBJ2-3	-	CASAQGETDTQYF	TGTGCCTCTGCCCAGGGGGAGACAGATACGCAGTATTTT